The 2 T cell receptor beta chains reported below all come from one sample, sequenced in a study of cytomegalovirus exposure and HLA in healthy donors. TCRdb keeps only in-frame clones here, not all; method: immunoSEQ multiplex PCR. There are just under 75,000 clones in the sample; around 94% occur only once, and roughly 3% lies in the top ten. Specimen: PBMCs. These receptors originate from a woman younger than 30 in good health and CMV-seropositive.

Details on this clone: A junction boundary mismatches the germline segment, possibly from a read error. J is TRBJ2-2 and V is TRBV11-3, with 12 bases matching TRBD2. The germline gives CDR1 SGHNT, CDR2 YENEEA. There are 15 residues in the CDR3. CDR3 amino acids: CASSPTSGSPGELFF. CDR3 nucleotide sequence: TGTGCCAGCAGCCCGACTAGCGGGAGCCCCGGAGAGCTGTTTTTT.

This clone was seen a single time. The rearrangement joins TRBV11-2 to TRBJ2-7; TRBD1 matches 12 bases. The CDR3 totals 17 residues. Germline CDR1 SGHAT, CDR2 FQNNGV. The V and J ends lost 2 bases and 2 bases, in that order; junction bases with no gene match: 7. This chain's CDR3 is CASSLWSGTGGAYEQYF. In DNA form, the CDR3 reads TGTGCCAGCAGCTTATGGTCAGGGACAGGGGGCGCCTACGAGCAGTACTTC.